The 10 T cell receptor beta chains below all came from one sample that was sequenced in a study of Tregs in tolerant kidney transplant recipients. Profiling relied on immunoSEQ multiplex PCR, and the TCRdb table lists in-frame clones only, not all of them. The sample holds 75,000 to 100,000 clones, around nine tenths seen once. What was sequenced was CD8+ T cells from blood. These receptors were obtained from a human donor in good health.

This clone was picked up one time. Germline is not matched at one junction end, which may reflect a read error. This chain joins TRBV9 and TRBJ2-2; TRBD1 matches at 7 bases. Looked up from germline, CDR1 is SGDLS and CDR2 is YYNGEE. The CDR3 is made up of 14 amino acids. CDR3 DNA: TGTGCCAGCAGCGGGACAGGTTTTACCGGAGAGCTGTTTTTT. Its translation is CASSGTGFTGELFF.

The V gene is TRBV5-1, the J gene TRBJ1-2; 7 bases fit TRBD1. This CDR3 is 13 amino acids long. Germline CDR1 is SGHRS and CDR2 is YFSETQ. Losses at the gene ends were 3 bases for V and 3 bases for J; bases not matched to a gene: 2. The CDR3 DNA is TGCGCCAGCAGCTATGACAGGGACTATGGCTACACCTTC. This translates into CASSYDRDYGYTF.

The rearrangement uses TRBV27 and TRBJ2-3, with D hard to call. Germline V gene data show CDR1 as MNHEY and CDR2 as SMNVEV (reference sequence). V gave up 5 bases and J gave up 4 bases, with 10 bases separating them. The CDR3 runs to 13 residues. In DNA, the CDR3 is TGTGCCAGCAGTACCTACGGGTCAGATACGCAGTATTTT. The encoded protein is CASSTYGSDTQYF.

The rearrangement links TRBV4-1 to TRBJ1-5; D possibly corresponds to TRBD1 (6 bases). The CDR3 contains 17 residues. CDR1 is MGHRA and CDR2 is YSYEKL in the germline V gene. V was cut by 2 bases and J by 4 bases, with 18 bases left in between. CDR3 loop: CASSQSPFEGGNQPQHF. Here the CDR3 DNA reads TGCGCCAGCAGCCAAAGCCCCTTCGAGGGGGGGAATCAGCCCCAGCATTTT.

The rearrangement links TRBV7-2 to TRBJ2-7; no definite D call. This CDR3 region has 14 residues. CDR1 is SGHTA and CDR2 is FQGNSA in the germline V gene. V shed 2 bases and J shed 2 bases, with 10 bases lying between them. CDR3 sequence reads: CASSLRLRPYEQYF. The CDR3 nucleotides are TGTGCCAGCAGCTTAAGGCTGCGGCCCTACGAGCAGTACTTC.

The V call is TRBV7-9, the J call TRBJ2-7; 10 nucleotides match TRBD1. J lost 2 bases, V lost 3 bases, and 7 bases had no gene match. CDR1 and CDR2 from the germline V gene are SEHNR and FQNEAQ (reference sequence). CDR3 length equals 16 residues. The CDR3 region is CASSFGDRGQPYEQYF. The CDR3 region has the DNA TGTGCCAGCAGCTTTGGAGACAGGGGGCAACCCTACGAGCAGTACTTC.

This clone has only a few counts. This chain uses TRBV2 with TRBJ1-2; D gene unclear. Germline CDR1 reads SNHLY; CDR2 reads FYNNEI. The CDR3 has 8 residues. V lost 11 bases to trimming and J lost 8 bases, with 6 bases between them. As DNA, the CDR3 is TGTGCCGGCTCGGGCTACACCTTC. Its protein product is CAGSGYTF.

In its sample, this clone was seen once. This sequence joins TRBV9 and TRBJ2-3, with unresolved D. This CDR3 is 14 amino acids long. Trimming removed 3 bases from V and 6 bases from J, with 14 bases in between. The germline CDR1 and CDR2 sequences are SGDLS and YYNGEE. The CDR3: CASSEASSTDTQYF. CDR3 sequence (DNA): TGTGCCAGCAGCGAGGCGTCATCCACGGATACGCAGTATTTT. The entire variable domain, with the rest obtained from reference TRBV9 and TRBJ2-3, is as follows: DSGVTQTPKHLITATGQRVTLRCSPRSGDLSVYWYQQSLDQGLQFLIQYYNGEERAKGNILERFSAQQFPDLHSELNLSSLELGDSALYFCASSEASSTDTQYFGPGTRLTVL.

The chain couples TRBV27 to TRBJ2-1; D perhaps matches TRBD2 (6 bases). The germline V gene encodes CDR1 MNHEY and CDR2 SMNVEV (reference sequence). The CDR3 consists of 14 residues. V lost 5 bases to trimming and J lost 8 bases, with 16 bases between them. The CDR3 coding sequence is TGTGCCAGCAGTCGCCGGGGGTTTGAGGATGAGCAGTTCTTC. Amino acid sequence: CASSRRGFEDEQFF.

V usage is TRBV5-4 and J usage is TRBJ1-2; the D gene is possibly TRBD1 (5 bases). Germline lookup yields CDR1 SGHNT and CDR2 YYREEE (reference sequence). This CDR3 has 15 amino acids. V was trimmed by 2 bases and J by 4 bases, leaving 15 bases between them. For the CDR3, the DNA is TGTGCCAGCAGCTTAGACACCAGGGATTTCTATGGCTACACCTTC. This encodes CASSLDTRDFYGYTF.